This T cell receptor beta chain comes out of a study of T cell clonotyping in hematopoietic cell transplantation. General study points: Cells were unsorted, so CD4 and CD8 contributions were not separated. Recipient TCR diversity dropped after transplant; expanded clonotypes rose from day 30 to 180. Graft donor and pretransplant recipient Inverse Simpson Index values predicted broader posttransplant TCR diversity.

Germline V gene lookup returns CDR1 MNHEY and CDR2 SVGAGI. The CDR3 sequence is 14 residues long. Trimming cost V 6 bases and J 4 bases, with 12 bases left between them. Sequencing was performed with immunoSEQ multiplex PCR; in TCRdb, only in-frame clones are kept and a portion is missing. The table has more than 4,500 clones, over 90% seen once. On this clone: The antigen remains unidentified.

Recipient blood drawn about 28 days pretransplant and days 30, 100, 180 after. The V call is TRBV6-5, the J call TRBJ2-2, with D possibly TRBD1 on 6 matching bases. The TCR sequence derives from a female patient aged 50-59 years who had an allogeneic stem cell transplant from an unrelated donor, so T cells may come from the graft donor. Some clones in this sample may be carry-over from other donors' samples. Sequenced material: peripheral blood mononuclear cells, taken 100 days after allogeneic stem cell transplant. CDR3 sequence reads: CASRRPGATGELFF. The CDR3 DNA sequence: TGTGCCAGCAGGCGACCAGGGGCCACCGGGGAGCTGTTTTTT.